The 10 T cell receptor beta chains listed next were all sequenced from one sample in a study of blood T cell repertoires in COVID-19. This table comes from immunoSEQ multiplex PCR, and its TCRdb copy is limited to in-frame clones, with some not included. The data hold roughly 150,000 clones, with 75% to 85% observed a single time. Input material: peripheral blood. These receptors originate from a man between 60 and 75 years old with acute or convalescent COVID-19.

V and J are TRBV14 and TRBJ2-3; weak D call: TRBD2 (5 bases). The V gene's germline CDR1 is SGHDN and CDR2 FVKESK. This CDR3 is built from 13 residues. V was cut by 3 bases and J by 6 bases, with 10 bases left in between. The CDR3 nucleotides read TGTGCCAGCAGCCACCTCACGGGGGATACGCAGTATTTT. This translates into CASSHLTGDTQYF.

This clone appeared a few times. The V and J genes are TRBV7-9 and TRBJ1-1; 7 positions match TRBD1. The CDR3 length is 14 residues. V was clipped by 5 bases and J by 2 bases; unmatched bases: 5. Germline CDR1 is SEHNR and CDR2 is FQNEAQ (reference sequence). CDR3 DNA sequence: TGTGCCAGCAGCAGGGGACAGAGTAACACTGAAGCTTTCTTT. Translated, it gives CASSRGQSNTEAFF.

CDR3 sequence (DNA): TGTGCCAGCAGTTTCGGGGACAGGGTGAACACTGAAGCTTTCTTT. Amino acids: CASSFGDRVNTEAFF. The chain couples TRBV27 to TRBJ1-1, with TRBD1 matching over 9 bases. The CDR3 runs 15 residues. The germline V gene has CDR1 MNHEY and CDR2 SMNVEV (reference sequence). J gave up 0 bases and V 3 bases, and 2 bases lay outside the gene matches.

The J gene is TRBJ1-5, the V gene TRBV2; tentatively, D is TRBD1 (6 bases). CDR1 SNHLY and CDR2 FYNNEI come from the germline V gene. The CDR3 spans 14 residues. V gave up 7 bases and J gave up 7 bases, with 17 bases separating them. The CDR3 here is CASTQRGGGQPQHF. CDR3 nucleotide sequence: TGTGCCAGCACCCAAAGGGGGGGAGGGCAGCCCCAGCATTTT.

Here the CDR3 reads CAISDTGTGGSGYTF. CDR3 sequence (DNA): TGTGCCATCAGTGACACCGGGACAGGGGGCTCTGGCTACACCTTC. The chain uses TRBV10-3 and TRBJ1-2, with 12 bases identical to TRBD1. The junction had 6 bases not matched to a gene; V was cut back by 3 bases and J by 7 bases. The V gene's germline CDR1 is ENHRY and CDR2 SYGVKD. The CDR3 is 15 amino acids.

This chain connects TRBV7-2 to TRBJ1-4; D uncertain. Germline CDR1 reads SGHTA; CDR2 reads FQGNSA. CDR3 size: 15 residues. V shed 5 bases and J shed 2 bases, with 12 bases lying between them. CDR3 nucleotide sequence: TGTGCCAGCAGCACCGCAGGAGGGACTAATGAAAAACTGTTTTTT. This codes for CASSTAGGTNEKLFF.

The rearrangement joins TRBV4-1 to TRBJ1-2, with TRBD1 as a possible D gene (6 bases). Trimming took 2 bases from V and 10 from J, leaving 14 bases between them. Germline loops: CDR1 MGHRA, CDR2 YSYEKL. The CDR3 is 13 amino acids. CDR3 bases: TGCGCCAGCAGCCAAAATAACAGGGCCTTCTACACCTTC. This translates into CASSQNNRAFYTF.

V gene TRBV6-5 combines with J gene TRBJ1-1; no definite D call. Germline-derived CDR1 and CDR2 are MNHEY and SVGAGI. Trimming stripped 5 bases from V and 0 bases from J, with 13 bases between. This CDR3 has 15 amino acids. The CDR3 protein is CASSTGSSMNTEAFF. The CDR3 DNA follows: TGTGCCAGCAGTACCGGGTCTTCCATGAACACTGAAGCTTTCTTT.

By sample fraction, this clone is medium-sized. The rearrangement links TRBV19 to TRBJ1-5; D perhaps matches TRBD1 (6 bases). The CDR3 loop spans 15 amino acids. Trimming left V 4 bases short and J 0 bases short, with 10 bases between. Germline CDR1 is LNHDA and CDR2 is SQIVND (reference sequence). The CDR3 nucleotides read TGTGCCAGTAGTAGGACAGCCTATAGCAATCAGCCCCAGCATTTT. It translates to CASSRTAYSNQPQHF.

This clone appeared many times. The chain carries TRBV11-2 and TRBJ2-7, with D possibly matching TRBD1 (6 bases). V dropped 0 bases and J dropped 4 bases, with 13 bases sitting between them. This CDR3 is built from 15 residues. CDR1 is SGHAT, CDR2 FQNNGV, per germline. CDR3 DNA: TGTGCCAGCAGCTTAGATCTAGGGCAGGGGTACGAGCAGTACTTC. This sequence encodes CASSLDLGQGYEQYF.